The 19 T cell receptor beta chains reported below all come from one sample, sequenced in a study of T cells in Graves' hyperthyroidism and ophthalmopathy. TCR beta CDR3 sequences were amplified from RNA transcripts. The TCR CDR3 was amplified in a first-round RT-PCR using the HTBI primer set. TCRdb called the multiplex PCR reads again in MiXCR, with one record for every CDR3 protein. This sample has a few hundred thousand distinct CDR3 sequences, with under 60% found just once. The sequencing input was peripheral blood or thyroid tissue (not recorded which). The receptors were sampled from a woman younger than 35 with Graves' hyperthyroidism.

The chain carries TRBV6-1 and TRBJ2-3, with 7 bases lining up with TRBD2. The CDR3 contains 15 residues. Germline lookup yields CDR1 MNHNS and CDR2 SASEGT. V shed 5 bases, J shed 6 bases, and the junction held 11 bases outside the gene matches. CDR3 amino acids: CASSYGGGGGDTQYF. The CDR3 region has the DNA TGTGCCAGCAGTTACGGCGGCGGGGGAGGGGATACGCAGTATTTT.

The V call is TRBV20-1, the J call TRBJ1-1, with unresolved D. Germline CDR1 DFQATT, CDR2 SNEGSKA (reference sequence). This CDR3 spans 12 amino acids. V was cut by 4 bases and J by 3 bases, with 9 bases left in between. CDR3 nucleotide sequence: TGCAGTGCTAATCGCGGGGACACTGAAGCTTTCTTT. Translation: CSANRGDTEAFF.

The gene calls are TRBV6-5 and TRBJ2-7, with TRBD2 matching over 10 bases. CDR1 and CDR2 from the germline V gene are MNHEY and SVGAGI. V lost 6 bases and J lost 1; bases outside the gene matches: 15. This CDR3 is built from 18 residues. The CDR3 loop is CASSPLTAGGAKSYEQYF. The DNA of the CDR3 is TGTGCCAGCAGCCCACTGACAGCGGGAGGGGCGAAATCCTACGAGCAGTACTTC.

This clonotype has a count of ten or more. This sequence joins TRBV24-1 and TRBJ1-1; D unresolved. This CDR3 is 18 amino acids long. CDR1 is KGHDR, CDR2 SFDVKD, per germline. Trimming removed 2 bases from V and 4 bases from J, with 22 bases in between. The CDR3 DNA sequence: TGTGCCACCAGTGATTACCCCCCTTACAGTGGGAGGTTCACTGAAGCTTTCTTT. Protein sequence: CATSDYPPYSGRFTEAFF.

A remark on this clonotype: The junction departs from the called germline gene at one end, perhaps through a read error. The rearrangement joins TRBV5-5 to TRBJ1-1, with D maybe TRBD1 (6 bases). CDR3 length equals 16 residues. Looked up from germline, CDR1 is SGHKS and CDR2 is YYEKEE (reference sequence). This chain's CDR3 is CACSYPSQGLNTEASF. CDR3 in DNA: TGTGCCTGCAGCTACCCCTCACAGGGCCTGAACACTGAAGCTTCCTTT.

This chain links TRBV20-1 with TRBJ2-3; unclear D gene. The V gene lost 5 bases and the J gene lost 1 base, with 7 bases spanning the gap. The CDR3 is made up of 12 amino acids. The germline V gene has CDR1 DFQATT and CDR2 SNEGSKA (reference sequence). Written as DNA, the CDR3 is TGCAGTGCTCCAAGAGGCACAGATACGCAGTATTTT. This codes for CSAPRGTDTQYF.

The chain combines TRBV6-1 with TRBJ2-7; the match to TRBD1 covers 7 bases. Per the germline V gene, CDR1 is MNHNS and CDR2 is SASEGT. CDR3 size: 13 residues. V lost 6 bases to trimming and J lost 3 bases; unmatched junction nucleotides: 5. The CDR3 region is CASRPGQSYEQYF. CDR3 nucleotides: TGTGCCAGCAGACCGGGACAGAGCTACGAGCAGTACTTC.

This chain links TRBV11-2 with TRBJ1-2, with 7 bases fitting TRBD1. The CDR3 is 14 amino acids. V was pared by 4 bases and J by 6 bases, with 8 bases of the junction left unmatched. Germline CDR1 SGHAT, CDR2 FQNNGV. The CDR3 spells CASSSPHRGDGYTF. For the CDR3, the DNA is TGTGCCAGCAGCTCCCCCCACAGGGGCGATGGCTACACCTTC.

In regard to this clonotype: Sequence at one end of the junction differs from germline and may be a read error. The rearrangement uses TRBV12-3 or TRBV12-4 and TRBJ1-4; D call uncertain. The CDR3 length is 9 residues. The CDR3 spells CASSLTSGF. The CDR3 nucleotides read TGTGCCAGCAGTTTAACTTCCGGATTT.

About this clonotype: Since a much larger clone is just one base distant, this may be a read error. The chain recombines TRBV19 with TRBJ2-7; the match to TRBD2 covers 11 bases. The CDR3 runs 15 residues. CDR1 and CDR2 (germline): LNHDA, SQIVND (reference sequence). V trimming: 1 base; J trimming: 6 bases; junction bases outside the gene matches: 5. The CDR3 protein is CASSIGLAGPCEQYF. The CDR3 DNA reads TGTGCCAGTAGTATAGGACTAGCGGGACCCTGCGAGCAGTACTTC.

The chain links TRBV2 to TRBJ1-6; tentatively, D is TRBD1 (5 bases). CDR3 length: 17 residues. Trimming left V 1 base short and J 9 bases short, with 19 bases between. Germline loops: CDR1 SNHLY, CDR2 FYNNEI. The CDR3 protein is CASSEGVSGRTTSPLHF. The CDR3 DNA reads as TGTGCCAGCAGTGAAGGCGTGAGCGGGAGGACAACTTCACCCCTCCACTTT.

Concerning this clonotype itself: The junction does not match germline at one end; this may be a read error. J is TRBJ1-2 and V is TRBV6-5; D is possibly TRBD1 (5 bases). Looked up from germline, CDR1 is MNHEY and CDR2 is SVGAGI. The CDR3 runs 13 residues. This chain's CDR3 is CAISYRDDTRYTF. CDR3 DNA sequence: TGTGCCATCAGTTACCGGGACGACACCCGCTACACCTTC.

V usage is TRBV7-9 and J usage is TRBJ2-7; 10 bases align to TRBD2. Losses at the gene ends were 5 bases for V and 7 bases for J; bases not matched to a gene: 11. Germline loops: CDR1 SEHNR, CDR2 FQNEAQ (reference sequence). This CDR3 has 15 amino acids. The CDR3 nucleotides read TGTGCCAGCAGCCGGCTAGCGGGAGATTTCGATGAGCAGTACTTC. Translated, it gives CASSRLAGDFDEQYF.

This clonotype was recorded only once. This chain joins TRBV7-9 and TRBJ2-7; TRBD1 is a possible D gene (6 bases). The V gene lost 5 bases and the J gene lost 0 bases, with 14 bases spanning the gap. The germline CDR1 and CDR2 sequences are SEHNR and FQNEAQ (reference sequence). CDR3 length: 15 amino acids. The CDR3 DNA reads TGTGCCAGCAGCCGTTCCCGGGACACCTCCTACGAGCAGTACTTC. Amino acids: CASSRSRDTSYEQYF.

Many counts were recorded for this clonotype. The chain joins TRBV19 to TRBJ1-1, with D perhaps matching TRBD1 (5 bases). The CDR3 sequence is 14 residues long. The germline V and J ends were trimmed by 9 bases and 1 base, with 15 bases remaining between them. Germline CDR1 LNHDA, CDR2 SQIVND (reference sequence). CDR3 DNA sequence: TGTGCCAGCTCACACCTTGGGGGGAACACTGAAGCTTTCTTT. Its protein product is CASSHLGGNTEAFF.

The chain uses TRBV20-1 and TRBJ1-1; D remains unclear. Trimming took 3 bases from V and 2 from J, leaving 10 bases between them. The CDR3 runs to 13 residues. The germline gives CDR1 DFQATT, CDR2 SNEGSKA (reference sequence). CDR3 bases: TGCAGTGCTAGTAGTAGCGGAAACACTGAAGCTTTCTTT. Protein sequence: CSASSSGNTEAFF.

The CDR3 loop reads CATSKTGTGGSPLHF. The DNA of the CDR3 is TGTGCCACCAGCAAAACCGGGACAGGGGGTTCACCCCTCCACTTT. This chain uses TRBV15 with TRBJ1-6; 11 bases are a match to TRBD1. Germline V gene data show CDR1 as LNHNV and CDR2 as YYDKDF (reference sequence). The CDR3 is 15 residues long. V trimming: 4 bases; J trimming: 9 bases; junction bases outside the gene matches: 5. Together with reference TRBV15 and TRBJ1-6, the CDR3 gives the full variable domain: DAMVIQNPRYQVTQFGKPVTLSCSQTLNHNVMYWYQQKSSQAPKLLFHYYDKDFNNEADTPDNFQSRRPNTSFCFLDIRSPGLGDTAMYLCATSKTGTGGSPLHFGNGTRLTVT.

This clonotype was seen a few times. The CDR3 nucleotides are TGCAGTGCTAGGGGGGGTTTGGGCCTCGCAGATACGCAGTATTTT. As protein: CSARGGLGLADTQYF. The chain is built from TRBV20-1 and TRBJ2-3, with TRBD2 as a possible D gene (6 bases). The germline V gene encodes CDR1 DFQATT and CDR2 SNEGSKA (reference sequence). V dropped 3 bases and J dropped 4 bases, with 17 bases sitting between them. This CDR3 is 15 amino acids long.

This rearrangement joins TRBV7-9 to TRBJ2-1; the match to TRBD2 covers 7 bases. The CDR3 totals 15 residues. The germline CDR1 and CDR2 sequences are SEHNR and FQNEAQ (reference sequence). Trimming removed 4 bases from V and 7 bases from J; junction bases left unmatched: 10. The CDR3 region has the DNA TGTGCCAGCAGCTCCCCCCTAGCGGAGGGAAATGAGCAGTTCTTC. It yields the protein CASSSPLAEGNEQFF.